This T cell receptor (beta chain) was retrieved from a study of OX40 agonist ivuxolimab in advanced cancers. The study, taken as a whole, reports: Mean expanded clone counts were higher in CD8+ than CD4+ T cells.

Profiling relied on immunoSEQ multiplex PCR, and the TCRdb table lists in-frame clones only, not all of them. The table has tens of thousands of clones, 60% to 85% seen once; the top ten hold approximately 12%. The V and J ends lost 4 bases and 4 bases, in that order; junction bases with no gene match: 4. Germline values: CDR1 LGHNA, CDR2 YSLEER. This CDR3 is 15 amino acids long. This clone was detected a few times. The antigen is undetermined. Specimen: CD4+ or CD8+ T cells sorted from blood, collected in a trial of the OX40 agonist ivuxolimab. This TCR was recovered from an adult with an advanced solid tumor such as melanoma, head and neck, liver or kidney cancer. The chain is built from TRBV4-3 and TRBJ1-4; 9 bases line up with TRBD1. The CDR3 protein is CASSRQGQGNEKLFF. CDR3 nucleotide sequence: TGCGCCAGCAGCCGACAGGGACAGGGTAATGAAAAACTGTTTTTT.